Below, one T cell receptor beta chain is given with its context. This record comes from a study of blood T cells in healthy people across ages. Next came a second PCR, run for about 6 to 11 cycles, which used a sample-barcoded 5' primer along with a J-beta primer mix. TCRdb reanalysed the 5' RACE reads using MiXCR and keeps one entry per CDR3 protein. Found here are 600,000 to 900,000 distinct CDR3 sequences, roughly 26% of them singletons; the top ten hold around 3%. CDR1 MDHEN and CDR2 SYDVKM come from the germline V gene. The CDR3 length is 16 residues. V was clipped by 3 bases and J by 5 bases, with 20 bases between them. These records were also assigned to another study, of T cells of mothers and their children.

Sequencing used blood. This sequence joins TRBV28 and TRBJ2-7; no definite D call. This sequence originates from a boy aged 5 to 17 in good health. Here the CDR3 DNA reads TGTGCCAGCAGTTTCTCGGTGAGAACGTCCTCGGACGAGCAGTACTTC. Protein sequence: CASSFSVRTSSDEQYF.